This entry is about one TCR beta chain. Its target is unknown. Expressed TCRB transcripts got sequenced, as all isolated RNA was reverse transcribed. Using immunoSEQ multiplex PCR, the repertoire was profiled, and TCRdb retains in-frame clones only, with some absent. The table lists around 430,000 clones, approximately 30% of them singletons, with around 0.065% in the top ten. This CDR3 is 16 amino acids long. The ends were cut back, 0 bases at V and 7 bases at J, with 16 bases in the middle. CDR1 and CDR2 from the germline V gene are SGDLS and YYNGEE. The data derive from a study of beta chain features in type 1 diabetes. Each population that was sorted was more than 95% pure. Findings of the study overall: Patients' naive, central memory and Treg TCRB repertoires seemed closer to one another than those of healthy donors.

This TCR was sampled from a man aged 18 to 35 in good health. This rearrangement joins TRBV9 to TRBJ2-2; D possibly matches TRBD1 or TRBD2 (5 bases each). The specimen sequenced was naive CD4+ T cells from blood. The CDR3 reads CASSVGDRALSGELFF. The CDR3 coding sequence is TGTGCCAGCAGCGTAGGGGACCGAGCCCTCAGCGGGGAGCTGTTTTTT.